The clone carrying this T cell receptor (beta chain) has ten or more counts. The record originates from a study of blood T cells in healthy people across ages. A J-beta primer mix and a sample-barcoded 5' primer were used in a second PCR of about 6 to 12 cycles. MiXCR, run by TCRdb on the 5' RACE reads, gives a single entry per CDR3 protein. Seen here are about 1,800,000 distinct CDR3 sequences, 25% to 30% observed once, and the top ten hold 7.7%. Total RNA amounts of at least 6 micrograms were extracted per sample. The clonotype comes from a woman aged 25 to 39 in good health. Sequences were obtained from blood.

CDR3 bases: TGCAGCGTTGAATTGGGGATAGGATACGAGCAGTACTTC. Residues: CSVELGIGYEQYF. J is TRBJ2-7 and V is TRBV29-1; no reliable D call. The CDR3 is 13 residues long. Germline values: CDR1 SQVTM, CDR2 ANQGSEA. V lost 2 bases, J lost 4 bases, and 12 bases lay in between.